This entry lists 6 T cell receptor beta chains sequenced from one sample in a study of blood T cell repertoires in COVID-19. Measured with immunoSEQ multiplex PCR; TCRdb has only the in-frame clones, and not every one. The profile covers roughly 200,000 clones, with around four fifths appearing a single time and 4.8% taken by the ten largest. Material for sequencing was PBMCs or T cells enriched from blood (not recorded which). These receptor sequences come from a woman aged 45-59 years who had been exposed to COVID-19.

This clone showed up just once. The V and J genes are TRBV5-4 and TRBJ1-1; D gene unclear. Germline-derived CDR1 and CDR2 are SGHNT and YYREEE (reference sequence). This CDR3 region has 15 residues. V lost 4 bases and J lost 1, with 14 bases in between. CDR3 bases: TGTGCCAGCAGCCCCCCCGGGGAGTCGAACACTGAAGCTTTCTTT. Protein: CASSPPGESNTEAFF.

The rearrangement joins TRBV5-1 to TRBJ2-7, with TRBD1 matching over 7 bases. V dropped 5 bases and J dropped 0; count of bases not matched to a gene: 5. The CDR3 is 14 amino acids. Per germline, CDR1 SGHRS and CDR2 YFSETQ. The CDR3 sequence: CASRLGTVSYEQYF. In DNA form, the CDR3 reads TGCGCCAGCAGGTTAGGGACAGTCTCCTACGAGCAGTACTTC.

This CDR3 is CASSAMDRGEYGYTF. The CDR3, as DNA: TGCGCCAGCAGCGCTATGGACAGGGGCGAATATGGCTACACCTTC. V and J are TRBV4-1 and TRBJ1-2, with 9 bases identical to TRBD1. This CDR3 spans 15 amino acids. J lost 5 bases, V lost 5 bases, and 9 bases had no gene match. Germline CDR1 reads MGHRA; CDR2 reads YSYEKL.

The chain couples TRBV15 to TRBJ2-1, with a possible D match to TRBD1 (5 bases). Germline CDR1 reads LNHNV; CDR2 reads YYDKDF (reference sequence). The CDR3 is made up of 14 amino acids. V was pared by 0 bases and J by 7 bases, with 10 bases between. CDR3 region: CATSREQGWNEQFF. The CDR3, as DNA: TGTGCCACCAGCAGAGAGCAGGGTTGGAATGAGCAGTTCTTC. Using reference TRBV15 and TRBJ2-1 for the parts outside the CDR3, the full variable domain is DAMVIQNPRYQVTQFGKPVTLSCSQTLNHNVMYWYQQKSSQAPKLLFHYYDKDFNNEADTPDNFQSRRPNTSFCFLDIRSPGLGDTAMYLCATSREQGWNEQFFGPGTRLTVL.

This chain's CDR3 is CATRQGANQPQHF. The CDR3 coding sequence is TGTGCCACCAGACAGGGGGCCAATCAGCCCCAGCATTTT. The chain couples TRBV10-3 to TRBJ1-5; 10 nucleotides match TRBD1. Germline V gene data show CDR1 as ENHRY and CDR2 as SYGVKD. The CDR3 loop spans 13 amino acids. V gave up 10 bases and J gave up 3 bases; unmatched junction bases: 3.

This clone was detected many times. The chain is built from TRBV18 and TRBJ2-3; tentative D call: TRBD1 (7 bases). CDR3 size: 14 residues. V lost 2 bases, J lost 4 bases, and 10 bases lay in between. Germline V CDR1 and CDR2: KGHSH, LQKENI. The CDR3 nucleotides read TGTGCCAGCTCACCAACAGGGGAGGCAGATACGCAGTATTTT. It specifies CASSPTGEADTQYF.